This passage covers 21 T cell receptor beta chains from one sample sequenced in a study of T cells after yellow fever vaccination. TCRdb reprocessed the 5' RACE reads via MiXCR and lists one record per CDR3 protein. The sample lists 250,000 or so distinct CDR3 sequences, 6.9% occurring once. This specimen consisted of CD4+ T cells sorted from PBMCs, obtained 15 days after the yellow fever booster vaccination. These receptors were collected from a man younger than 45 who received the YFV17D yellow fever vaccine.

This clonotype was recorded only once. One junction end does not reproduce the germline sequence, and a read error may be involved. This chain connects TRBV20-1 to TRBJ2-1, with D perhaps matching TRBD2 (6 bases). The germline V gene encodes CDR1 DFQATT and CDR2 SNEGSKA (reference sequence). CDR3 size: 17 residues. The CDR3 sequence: CCARGLSGPSSYNEQFF. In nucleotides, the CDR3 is TGCTGTGCTAGGGGTTTGAGCGGGCCCAGCTCCTACAATGAGCAGTTCTTC.

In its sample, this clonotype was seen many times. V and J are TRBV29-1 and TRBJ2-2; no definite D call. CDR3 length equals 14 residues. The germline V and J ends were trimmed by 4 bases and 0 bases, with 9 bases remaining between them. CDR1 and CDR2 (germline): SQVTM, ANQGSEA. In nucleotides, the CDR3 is TGCAGCGTTGTTTTTCTTACGAACACCGGGGAGCTGTTTTTT. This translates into CSVVFLTNTGELFF.

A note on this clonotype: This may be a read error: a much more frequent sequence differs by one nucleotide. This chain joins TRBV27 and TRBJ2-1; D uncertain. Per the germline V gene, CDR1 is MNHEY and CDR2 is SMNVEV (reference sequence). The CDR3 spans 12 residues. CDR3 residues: CATAGLFNEQLF. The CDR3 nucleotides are TGTGCCACCGCTGGTCTGTTCAATGAGCAGTTATTC.

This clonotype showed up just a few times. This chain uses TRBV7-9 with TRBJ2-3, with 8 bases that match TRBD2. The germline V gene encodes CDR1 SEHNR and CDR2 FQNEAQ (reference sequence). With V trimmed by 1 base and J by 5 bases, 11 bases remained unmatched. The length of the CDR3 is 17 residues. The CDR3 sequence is CASSLVSGNPRGDTQYF. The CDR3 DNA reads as TGTGCCAGCAGCTTAGTTAGCGGGAACCCCCGGGGAGATACGCAGTATTTT.

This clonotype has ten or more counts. DNA for the CDR3: TGCAGCGTTGAGGCACAGGTCGGCGAGCAGTACTTC. Its translation is CSVEAQVGEQYF. The rearrangement uses TRBV29-1 and TRBJ2-7, with D tentatively TRBD1 (5 bases). V shed 3 bases and J shed 6 bases, with 12 bases lying between them. The germline V gene encodes CDR1 SQVTM and CDR2 ANQGSEA. The CDR3 has 12 residues.

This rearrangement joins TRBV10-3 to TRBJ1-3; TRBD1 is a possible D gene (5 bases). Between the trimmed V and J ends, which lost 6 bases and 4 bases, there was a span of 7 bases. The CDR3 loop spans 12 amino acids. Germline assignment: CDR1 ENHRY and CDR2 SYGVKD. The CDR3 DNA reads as TGTGCCATCAGGGGGCAGGGAAACACCATATATTTT. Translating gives CAIRGQGNTIYF.

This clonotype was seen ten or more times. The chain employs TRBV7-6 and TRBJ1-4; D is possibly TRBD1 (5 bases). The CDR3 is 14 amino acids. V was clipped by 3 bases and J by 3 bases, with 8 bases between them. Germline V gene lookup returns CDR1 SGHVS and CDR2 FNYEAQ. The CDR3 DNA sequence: TGTGCCAGCAGCTTGGGGGTTGCTAATGAAAAACTGTTTTTT. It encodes CASSLGVANEKLFF.

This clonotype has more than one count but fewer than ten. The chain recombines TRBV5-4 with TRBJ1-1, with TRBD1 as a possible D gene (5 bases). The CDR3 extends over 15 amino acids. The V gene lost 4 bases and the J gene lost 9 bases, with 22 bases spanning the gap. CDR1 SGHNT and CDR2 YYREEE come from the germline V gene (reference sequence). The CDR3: CASSIPGPEGRQAFF. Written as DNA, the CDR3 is TGTGCCAGCAGCATTCCGGGCCCCGAGGGGCGTCAAGCTTTCTTT.

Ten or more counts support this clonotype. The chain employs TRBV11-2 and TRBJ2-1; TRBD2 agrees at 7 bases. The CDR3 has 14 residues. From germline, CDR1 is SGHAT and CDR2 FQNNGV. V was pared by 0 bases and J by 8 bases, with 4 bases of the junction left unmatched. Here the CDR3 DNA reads TGTGCCAGCAGCTTAGAGCCTAGCGGACATGAGCAGTTCTTC. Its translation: CASSLEPSGHEQFF.

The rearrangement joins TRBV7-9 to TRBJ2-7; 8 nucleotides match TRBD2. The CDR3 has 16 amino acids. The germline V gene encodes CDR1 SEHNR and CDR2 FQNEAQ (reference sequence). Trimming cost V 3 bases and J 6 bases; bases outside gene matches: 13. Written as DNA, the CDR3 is TGTGCCAGCAGCTTCCTCGGGGGGAGCGGGAGCGCCGAGCAGTACTTC. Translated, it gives CASSFLGGSGSAEQYF.

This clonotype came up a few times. The chain's CDR3 is CASRYNGPGNYNEQFF. The CDR3 DNA follows: TGTGCCAGCAGGTACAATGGCCCTGGCAACTACAATGAGCAGTTCTTC. The chain employs TRBV7-8 and TRBJ2-1; D is unresolved. CDR1 and CDR2 from the germline V gene are SGHVS and FQNEAQ. The germline V and J ends were trimmed by 6 bases and 3 bases, with 18 bases remaining between them. This CDR3 is built from 16 residues.

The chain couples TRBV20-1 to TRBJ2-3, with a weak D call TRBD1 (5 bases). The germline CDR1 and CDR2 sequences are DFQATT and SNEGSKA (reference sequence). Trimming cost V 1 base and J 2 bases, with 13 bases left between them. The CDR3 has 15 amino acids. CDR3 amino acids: CSARVADKLTDTQYF. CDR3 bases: TGCAGTGCTAGAGTGGCGGACAAACTCACAGATACGCAGTATTTT.

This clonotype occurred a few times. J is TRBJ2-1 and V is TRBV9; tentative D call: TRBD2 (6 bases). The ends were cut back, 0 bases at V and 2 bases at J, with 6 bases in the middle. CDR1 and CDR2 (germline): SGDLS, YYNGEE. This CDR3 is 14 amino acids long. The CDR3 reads CASSVGGAYNEQFF. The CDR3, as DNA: TGTGCCAGCAGCGTAGGCGGGGCCTACAATGAGCAGTTCTTC.

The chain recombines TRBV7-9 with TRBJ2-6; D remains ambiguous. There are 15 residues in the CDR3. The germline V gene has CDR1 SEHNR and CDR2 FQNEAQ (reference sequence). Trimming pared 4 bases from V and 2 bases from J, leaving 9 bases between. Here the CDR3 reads CASSSPSTGANVLTF. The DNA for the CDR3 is TGTGCCAGCAGCTCCCCGTCTACTGGGGCCAACGTCCTGACTTTC.

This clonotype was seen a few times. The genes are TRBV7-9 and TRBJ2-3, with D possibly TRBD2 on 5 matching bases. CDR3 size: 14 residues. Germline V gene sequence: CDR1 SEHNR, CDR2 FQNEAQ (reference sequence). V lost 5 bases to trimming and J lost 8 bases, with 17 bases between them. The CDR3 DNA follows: TGTGCCAGCAGCCCGGGGATAGTTTCCCGTACGCAGTATTTT. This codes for CASSPGIVSRTQYF.

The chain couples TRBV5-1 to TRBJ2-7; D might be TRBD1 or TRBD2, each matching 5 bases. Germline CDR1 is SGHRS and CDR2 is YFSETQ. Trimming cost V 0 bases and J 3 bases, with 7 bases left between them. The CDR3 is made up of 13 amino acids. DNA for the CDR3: TGCGCCAGCAGCTTGGCGGGGCTCTACGAGCAGTACTTC. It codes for CASSLAGLYEQYF.

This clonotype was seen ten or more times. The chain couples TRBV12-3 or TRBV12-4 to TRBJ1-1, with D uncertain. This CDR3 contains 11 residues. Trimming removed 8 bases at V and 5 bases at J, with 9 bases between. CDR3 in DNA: TGTGCCAGCGGGCTTGGGACTGAAGCTTTCTTT. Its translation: CASGLGTEAFF.

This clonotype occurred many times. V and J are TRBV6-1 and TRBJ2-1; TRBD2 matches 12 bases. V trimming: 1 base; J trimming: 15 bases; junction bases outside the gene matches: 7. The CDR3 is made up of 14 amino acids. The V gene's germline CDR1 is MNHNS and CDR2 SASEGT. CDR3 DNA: TGTGCCAGCAGTGAAGGGCTAGCGGGAGGGGCAAGGTTCTTC. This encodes CASSEGLAGGARFF.

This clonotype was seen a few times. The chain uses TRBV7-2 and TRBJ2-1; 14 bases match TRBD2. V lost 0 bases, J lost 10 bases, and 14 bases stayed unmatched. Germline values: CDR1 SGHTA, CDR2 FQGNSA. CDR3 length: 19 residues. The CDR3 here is CASSLAQTIGLAGGREQFF. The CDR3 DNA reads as TGTGCCAGCAGCTTAGCCCAGACGATTGGACTAGCGGGAGGTAGGGAGCAGTTCTTC.

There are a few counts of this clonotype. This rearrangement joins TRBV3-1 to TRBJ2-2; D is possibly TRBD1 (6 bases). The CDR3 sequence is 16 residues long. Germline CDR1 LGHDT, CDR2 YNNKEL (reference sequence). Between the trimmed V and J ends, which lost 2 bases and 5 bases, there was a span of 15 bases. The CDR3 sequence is CASSQRTGWGTGELFF. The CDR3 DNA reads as TGTGCCAGCAGCCAACGCACAGGGTGGGGAACCGGGGAGCTGTTTTTT.

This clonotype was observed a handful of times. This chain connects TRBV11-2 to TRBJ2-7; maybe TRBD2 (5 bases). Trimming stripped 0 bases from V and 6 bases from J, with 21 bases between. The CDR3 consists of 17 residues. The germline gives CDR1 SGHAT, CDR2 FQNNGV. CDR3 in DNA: TGTGCCAGCAGCTTAGATTCCCGGACGGGGTCCTCGGGCGAGCAGTACTTC. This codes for CASSLDSRTGSSGEQYF. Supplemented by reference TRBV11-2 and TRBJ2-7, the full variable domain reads EAGVAQSPRYKIIEKRQSVAFWCNPISGHATLYWYQQILGQGPKLLIQFQNNGVVDDSQLPKDRFSAERLKGVDSTLKIQPAKLEDSAVYLCASSLDSRTGSSGEQYFGPGTRLTVT.